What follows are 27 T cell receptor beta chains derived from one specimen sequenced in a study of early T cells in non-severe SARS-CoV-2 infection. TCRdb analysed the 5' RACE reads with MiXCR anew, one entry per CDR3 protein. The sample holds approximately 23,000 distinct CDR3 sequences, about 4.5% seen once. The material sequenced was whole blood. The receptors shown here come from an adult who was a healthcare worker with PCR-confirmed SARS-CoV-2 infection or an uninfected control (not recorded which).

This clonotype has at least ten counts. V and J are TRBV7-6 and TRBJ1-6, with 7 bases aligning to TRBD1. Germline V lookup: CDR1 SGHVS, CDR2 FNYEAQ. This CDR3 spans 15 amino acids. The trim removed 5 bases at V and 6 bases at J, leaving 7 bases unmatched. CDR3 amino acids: CASSGRDSVNSPLHF. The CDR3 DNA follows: TGTGCCAGCAGCGGGCGGGACAGCGTTAATTCACCCCTCCACTTT.

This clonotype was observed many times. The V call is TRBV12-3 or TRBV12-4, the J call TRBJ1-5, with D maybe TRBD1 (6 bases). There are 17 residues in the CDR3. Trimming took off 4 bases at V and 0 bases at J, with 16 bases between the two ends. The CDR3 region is CASSSHRDGGSNQPQHF. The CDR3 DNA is TGTGCCAGCAGTTCACACAGGGACGGTGGTAGCAATCAGCCCCAGCATTTT.

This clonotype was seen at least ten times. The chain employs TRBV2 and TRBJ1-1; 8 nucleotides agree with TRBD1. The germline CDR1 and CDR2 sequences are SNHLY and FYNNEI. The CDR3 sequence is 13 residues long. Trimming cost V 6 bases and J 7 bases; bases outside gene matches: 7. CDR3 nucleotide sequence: TGTGCCAGCAGGCTAATCGGACAGGGTGAAGCTTTCTTT. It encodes CASRLIGQGEAFF.

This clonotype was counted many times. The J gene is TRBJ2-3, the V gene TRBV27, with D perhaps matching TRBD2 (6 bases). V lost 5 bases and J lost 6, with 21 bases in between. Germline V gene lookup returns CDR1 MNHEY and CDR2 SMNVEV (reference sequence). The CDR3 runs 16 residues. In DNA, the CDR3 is TGTGCCAGCAGTACCAAGACTAGTTCGGCGGTTGATACGCAGTATTTT. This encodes CASSTKTSSAVDTQYF.

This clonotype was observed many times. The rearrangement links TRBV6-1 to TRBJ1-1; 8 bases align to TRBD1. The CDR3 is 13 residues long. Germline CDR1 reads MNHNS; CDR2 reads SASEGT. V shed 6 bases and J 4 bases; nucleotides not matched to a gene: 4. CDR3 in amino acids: CASRLQGATEAFF. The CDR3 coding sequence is TGTGCCAGCAGACTTCAGGGGGCCACTGAAGCTTTCTTT.

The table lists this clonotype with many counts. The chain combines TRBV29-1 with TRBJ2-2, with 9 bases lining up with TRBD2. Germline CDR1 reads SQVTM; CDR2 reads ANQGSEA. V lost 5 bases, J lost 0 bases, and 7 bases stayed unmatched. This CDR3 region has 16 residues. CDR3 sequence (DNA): TGCAGCGTTTCTCCGGGACTAGCCTCGAACACCGGGGAGCTGTTTTTT. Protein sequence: CSVSPGLASNTGELFF.

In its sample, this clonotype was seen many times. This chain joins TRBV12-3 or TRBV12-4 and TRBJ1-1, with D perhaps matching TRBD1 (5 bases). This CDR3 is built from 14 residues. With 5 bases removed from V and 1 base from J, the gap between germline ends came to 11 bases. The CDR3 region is CASSTGTQNTEAFF. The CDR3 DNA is TGTGCCAGCAGTACCGGGACGCAGAACACTGAAGCTTTCTTT.

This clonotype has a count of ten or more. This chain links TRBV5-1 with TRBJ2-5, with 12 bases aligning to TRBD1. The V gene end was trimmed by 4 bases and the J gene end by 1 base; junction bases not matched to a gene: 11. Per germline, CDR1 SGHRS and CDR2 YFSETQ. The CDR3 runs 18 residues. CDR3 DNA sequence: TGCGCCAGCAGCCTAGGGACAGGGGGCCCTCCACTCCAAGAGACCCAGTACTTC. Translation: CASSLGTGGPPLQETQYF.

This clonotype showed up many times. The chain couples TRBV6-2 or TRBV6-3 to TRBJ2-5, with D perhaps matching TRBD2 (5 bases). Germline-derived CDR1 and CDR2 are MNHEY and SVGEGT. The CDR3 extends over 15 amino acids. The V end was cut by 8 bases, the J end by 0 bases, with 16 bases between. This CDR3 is CASGLGGLYQETQYF. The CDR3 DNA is TGTGCCAGCGGGTTAGGCGGACTGTACCAAGAGACCCAGTACTTC.

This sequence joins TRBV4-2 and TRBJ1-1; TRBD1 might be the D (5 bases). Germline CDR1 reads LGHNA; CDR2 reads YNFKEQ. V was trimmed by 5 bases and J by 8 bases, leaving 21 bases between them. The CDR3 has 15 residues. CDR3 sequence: CASSAGGPQGAEAFF. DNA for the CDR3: TGTGCCAGCAGCGCAGGCGGCCCCCAAGGGGCCGAAGCTTTCTTT.

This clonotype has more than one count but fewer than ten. The CDR3 region has the DNA TGTGCCAGCAGCCAGCGACTAGCGGGAGTCTACGAGCAGTACTTC. Amino acids: CASSQRLAGVYEQYF. The chain has TRBV13 and TRBJ2-7, with 12 bases lining up with TRBD2. V shed 5 bases and J 3 bases; nucleotides not matched to a gene: 5. CDR1 PRHDT and CDR2 FYEKMQ come from the germline V gene (reference sequence). The CDR3 contains 15 residues.

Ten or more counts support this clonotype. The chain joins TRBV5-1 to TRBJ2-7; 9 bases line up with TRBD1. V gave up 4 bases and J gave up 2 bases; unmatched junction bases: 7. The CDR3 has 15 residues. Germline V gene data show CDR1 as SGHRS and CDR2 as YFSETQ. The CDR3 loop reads CASSPGTGITYEQYF. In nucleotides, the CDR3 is TGCGCCAGCAGCCCCGGGACAGGGATCACCTACGAGCAGTACTTC.

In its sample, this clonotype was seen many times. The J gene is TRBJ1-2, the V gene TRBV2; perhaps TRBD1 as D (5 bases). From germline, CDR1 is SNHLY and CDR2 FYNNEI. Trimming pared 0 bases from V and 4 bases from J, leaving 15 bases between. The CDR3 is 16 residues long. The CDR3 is CASSEAPAGYGYGYTF. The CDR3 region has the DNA TGTGCCAGCAGTGAAGCCCCTGCAGGGTACGGCTATGGCTACACCTTC.

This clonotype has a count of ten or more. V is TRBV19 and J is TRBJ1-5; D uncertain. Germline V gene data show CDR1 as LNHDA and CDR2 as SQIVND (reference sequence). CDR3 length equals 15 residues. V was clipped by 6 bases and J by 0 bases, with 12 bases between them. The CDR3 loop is CASSPRGNSNQPQHF. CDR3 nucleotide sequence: TGTGCCAGTAGCCCCCGGGGAAATAGCAATCAGCCCCAGCATTTT.

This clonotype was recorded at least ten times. CDR3: CASSLRASSYNSPLHF. CDR3 DNA: TGTGCCAGCAGTTTGCGGGCGAGCTCCTATAATTCACCCCTCCACTTT. V and J are TRBV27 and TRBJ1-6; no definite D call. V was pared by 3 bases and J by 0 bases, with 9 bases between. CDR3 length: 16 residues. Looked up from germline, CDR1 is MNHEY and CDR2 is SMNVEV (reference sequence).

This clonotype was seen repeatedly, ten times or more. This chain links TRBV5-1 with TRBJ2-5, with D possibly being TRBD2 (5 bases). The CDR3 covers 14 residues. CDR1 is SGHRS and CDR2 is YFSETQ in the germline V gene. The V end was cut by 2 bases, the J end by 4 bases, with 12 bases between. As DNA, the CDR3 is TGCGCCAGCAGCTTAAAGGGAGTTGTAGAGACCCAGTACTTC. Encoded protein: CASSLKGVVETQYF.

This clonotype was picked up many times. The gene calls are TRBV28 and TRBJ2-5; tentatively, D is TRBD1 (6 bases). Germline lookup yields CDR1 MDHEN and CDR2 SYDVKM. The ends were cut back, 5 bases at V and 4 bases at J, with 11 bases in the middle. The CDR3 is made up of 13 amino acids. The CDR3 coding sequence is TGTGCCAGCAGTCCTCTGGGGGCAGAGACCCAGTACTTC. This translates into CASSPLGAETQYF.

CDR3 amino acids: CASSLFSGGNGMAFF. In nucleotides, the CDR3 is TGTGCCAGCAGTTTATTTTCGGGGGGAAACGGAATGGCTTTCTTT. The chain is built from TRBV28 and TRBJ1-1; D may be TRBD1 (5 bases). Germline V gene sequence: CDR1 MDHEN, CDR2 SYDVKM. The CDR3 sequence is 15 residues long. Trimming left V 1 base short and J 11 bases short, with 20 bases between.

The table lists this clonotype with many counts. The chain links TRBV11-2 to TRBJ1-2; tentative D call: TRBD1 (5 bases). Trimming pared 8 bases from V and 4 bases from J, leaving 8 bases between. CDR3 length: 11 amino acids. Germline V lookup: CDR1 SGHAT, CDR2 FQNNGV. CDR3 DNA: TGTGCCAGCCAAGGGACCTATGGCTACACCTTC. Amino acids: CASQGTYGYTF.

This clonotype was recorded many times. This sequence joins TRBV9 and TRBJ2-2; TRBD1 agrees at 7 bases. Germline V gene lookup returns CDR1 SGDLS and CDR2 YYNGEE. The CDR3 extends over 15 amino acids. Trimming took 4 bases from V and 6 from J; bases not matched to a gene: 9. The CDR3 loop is CASSKTGAASGELFF. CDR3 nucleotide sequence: TGTGCCAGCAGCAAAACAGGGGCCGCGTCCGGGGAGCTGTTTTTT.

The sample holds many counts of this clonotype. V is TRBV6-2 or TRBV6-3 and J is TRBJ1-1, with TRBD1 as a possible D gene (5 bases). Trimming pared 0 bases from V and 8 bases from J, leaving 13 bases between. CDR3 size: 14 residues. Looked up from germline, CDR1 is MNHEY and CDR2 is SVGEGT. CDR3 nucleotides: TGTGCCAGCAGTTACTCGTACAGGCTGCAGGAAGCTTTCTTT. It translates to CASSYSYRLQEAFF.

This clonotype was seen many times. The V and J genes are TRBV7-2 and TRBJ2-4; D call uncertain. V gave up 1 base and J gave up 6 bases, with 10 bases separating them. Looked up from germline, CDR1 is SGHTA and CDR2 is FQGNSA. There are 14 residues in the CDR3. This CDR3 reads CASSLGGSVNIQYF. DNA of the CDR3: TGTGCCAGCAGCTTAGGCGGTTCCGTAAACATTCAGTACTTC.

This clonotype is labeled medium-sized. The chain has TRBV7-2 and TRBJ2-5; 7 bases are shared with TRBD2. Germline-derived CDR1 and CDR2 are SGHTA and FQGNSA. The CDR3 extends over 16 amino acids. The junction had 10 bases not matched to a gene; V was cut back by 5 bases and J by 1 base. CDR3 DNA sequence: TGTGCCAGCAGCCCTCTGGGAAGCGGGACCCAAGAGACCCAGTACTTC. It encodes CASSPLGSGTQETQYF.

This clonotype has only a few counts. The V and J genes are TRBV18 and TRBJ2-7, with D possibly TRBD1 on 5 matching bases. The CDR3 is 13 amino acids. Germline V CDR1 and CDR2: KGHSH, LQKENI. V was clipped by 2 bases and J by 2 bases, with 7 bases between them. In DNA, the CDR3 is TGTGCCAGCTCACCATCAGGGACCTACGAGCAGTACTTC. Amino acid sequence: CASSPSGTYEQYF.

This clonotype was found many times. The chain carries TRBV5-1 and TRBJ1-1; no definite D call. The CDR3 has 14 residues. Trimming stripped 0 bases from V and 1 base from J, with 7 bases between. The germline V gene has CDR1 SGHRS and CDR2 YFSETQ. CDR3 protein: CASSLGSANTEAFF. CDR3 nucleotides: TGCGCCAGCAGCTTGGGTTCAGCGAACACTGAAGCTTTCTTT.

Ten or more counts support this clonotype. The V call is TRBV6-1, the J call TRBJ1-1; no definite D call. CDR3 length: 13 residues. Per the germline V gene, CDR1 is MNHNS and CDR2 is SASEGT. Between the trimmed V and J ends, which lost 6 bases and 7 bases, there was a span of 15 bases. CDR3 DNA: TGTGCCAGCAGAACCCCCGGAATGAATGAAGCTTTCTTT. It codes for CASRTPGMNEAFF.

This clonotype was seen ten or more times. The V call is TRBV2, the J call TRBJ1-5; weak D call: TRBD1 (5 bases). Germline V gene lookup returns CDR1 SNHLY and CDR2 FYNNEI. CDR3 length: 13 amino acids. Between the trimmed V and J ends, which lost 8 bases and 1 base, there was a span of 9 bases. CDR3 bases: TGTGCCAGCCTCCGGGACAGCAATCAGCCCCAGCATTTT. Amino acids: CASLRDSNQPQHF.